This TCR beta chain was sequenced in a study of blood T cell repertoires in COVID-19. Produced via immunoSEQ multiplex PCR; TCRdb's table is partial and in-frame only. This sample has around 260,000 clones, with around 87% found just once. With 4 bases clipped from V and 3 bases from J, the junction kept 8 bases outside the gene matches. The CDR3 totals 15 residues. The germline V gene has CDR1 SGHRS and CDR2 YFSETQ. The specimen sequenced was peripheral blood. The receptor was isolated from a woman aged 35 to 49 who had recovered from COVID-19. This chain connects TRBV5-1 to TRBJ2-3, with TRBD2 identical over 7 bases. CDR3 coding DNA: TGCGCCAGCAGCCCCGGACTGGGAGGGACAGATACGCAGTATTTT. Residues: CASSPGLGGTDTQYF.